This T cell receptor beta chain was identified during a study of cytomegalovirus exposure and HLA in healthy donors. This PCR relied on a set of 60 Vbeta primers and 13 Jbeta primers. Sequencing was performed with immunoSEQ multiplex PCR; in TCRdb, only in-frame clones are kept and a portion is missing. This table has some 150,000 clones, 65% to 75% appearing once. Note on this clone: Its matching antigen is unknown.

Study-wide points: After further analysis at a later stage, some 15,000 TCR beta sequences were associated with HLA alleles at 0.05 false discovery rate.

CDR3 length: 15 amino acids. Per the germline V gene, CDR1 is MNHEY and CDR2 is SMNVEV (reference sequence). J was trimmed by 3 bases and V by 0 bases; bases with no gene match: 3. The TCR comes from a man aged 25 to 45 in good health and CMV-seronegative. This chain connects TRBV27 to TRBJ2-7; TRBD1 matches at 9 bases. The sequencing sample was made of PBMCs. The CDR3 is CASSLSRTGDYEQYF. The CDR3 nucleotides read TGTGCCAGCAGTTTATCCAGGACAGGGGACTACGAGCAGTACTTC.